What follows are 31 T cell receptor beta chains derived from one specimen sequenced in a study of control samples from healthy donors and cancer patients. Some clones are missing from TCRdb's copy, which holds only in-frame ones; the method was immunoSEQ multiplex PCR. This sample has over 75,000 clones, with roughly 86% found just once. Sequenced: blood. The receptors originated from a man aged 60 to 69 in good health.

In nucleotides, the CDR3 is TGTGCCAGCAGTGAACAGGGATCGGCCTACGAGCAGTACTTC. It encodes CASSEQGSAYEQYF. V and J are TRBV2 and TRBJ2-7, with D possibly matching TRBD1 (5 bases). The CDR3 extends over 14 amino acids. The germline CDR1 and CDR2 sequences are SNHLY and FYNNEI. The germline V and J ends were trimmed by 2 bases and 2 bases, with 10 bases remaining between them.

CDR3 bases: TGCGCCAGCAGCCAAGATAGGAGGACCACCGGGGAGCTGTTTTTT. It yields the protein CASSQDRRTTGELFF. The chain combines TRBV4-1 with TRBJ2-2, with D perhaps matching TRBD2 (5 bases). Trimming shortened V by 0 bases and J by 4 bases, and 9 bases separated the two germline ends. The germline V gene has CDR1 MGHRA and CDR2 YSYEKL. CDR3 length: 15 amino acids.

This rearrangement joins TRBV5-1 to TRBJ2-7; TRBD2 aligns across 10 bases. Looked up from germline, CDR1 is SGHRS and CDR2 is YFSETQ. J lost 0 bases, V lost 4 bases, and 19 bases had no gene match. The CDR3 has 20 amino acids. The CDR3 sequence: CASSPAGLARALVGSYEQYF. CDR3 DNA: TGCGCCAGCAGCCCTGCGGGACTAGCGCGGGCCCTAGTGGGCTCCTACGAGCAGTACTTC.

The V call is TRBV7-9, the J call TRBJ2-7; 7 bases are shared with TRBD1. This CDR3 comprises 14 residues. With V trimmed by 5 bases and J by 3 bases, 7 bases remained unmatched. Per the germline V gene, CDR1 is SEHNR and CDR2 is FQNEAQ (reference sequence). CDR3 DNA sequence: TGTGCCAGCAGCCCAGTCGGACAGGTCTACGAGCAGTACTTC. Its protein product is CASSPVGQVYEQYF.

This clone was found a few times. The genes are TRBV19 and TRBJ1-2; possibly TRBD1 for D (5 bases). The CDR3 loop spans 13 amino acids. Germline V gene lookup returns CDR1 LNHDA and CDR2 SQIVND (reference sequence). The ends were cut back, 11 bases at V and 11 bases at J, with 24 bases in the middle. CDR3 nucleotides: TGTGCCGCCCGCCGCAGGGAGGGCTTGGGATACACCTTC. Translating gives CAARRREGLGYTF. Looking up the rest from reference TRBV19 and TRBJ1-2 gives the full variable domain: DGGITQSPKYLFRKEGQNVTLSCEQNLNHDAMYWYRQDPGQGLRLIYYSQIVNDFQKGDIAEGYSVSREKKESFPLTVTSAQKNPTAFYLCAARRREGLGYTFGSGTRLTVV.

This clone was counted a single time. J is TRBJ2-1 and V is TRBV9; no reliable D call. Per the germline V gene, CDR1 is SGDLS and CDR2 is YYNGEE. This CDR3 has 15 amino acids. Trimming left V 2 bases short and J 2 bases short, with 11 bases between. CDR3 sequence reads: CASSVRADPYNEQFF. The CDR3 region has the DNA TGTGCCAGCAGCGTTAGGGCTGATCCCTACAATGAGCAGTTCTTC. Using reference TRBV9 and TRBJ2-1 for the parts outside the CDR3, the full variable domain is DSGVTQTPKHLITATGQRVTLRCSPRSGDLSVYWYQQSLDQGLQFLIQYYNGEERAKGNILERFSAQQFPDLHSELNLSSLELGDSALYFCASSVRADPYNEQFFGPGTRLTVL.

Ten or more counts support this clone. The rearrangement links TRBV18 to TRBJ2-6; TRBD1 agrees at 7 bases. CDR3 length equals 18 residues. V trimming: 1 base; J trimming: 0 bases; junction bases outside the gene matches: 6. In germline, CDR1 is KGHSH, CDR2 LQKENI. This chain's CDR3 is CASSPRSTGPSGANVLTF. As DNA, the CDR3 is TGTGCCAGCTCACCACGTTCGACAGGGCCCTCTGGGGCCAACGTCCTGACTTTC. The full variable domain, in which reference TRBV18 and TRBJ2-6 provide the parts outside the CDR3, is NAGVMQNPRHLVRRRGQEARLRCSPMKGHSHVYWYRQLPEEGLKFMVYLQKENIIDESGMPKERFSAEFPKEGPSILRIQQVVRGDSAAYFCASSPRSTGPSGANVLTFGAGSRLTVL.

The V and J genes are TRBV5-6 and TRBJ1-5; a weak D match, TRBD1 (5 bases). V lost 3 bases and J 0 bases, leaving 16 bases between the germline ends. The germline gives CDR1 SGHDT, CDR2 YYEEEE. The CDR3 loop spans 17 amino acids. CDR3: CASSSTRDGYSNQPQHF. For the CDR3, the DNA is TGTGCCAGCAGCTCCACCCGGGACGGATATAGCAATCAGCCCCAGCATTTT.

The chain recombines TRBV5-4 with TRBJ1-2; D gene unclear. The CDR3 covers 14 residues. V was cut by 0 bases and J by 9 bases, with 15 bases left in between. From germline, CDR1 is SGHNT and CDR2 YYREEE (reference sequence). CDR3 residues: CASSLGLETISYTF. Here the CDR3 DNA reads TGTGCCAGCAGCTTGGGACTCGAAACAATTAGCTACACCTTC.

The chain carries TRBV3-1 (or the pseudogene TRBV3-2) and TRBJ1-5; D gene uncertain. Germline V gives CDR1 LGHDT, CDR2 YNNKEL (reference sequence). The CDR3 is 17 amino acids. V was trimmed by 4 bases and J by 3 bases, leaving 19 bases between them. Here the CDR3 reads CASSPRAIPPYNQPQHF. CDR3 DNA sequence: TGTGCCAGCAGCCCTCGCGCTATACCCCCCTACAATCAGCCCCAGCATTTT.

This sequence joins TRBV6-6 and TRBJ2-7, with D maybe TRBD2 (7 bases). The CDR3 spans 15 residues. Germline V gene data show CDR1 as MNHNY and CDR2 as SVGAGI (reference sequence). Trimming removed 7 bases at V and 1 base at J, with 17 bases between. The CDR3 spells CASINLRGGSYEQYF. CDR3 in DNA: TGTGCCAGCATCAATTTAAGGGGGGGATCCTACGAGCAGTACTTC.

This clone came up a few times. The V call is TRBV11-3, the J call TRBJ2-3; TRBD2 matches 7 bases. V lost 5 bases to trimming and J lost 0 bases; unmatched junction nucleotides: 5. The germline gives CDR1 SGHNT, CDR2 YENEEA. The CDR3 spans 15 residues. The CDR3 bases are TGTGCCAGCAGCCTGGGGGGGGTAAGCACAGATACGCAGTATTTT. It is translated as CASSLGGVSTDTQYF.

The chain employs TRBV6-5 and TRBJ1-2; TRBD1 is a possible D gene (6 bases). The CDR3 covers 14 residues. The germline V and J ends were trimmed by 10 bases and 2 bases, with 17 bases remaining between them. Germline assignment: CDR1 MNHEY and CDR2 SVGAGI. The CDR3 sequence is CAIEPGQRNYGYTF. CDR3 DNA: TGTGCCATCGAACCGGGACAACGGAACTATGGCTACACCTTC.

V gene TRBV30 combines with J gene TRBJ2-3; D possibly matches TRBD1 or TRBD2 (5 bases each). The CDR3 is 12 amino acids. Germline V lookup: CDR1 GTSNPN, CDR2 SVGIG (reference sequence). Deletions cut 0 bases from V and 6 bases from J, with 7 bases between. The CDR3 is CAWSVGTDTQYF. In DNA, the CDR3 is TGTGCCTGGAGTGTGGGGACCGATACGCAGTATTTT.

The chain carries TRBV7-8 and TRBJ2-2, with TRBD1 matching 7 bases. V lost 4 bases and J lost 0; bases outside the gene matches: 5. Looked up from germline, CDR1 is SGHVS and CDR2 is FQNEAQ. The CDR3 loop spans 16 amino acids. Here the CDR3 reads CASSSRGRSNTGELFF. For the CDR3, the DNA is TGTGCCAGCAGCTCCAGGGGGAGATCGAACACCGGGGAGCTGTTTTTT.

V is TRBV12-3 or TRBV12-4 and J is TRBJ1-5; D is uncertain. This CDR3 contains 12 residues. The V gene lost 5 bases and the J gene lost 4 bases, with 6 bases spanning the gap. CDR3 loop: CASSLLNQPQHF. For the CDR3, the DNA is TGTGCCAGCAGTCTCTTAAATCAGCCCCAGCATTTT.

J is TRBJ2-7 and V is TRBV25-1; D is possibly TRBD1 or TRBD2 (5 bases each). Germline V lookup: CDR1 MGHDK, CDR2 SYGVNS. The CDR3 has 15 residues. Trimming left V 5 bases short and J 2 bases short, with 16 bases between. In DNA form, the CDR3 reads TGTGCCAGCAGTCAGACGGGACGGAAAACCTACGAGCAGTACTTC. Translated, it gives CASSQTGRKTYEQYF.

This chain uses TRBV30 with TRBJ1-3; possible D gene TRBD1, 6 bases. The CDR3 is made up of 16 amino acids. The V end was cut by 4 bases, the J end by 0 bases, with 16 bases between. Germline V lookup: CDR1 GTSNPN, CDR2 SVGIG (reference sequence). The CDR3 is CAWTLGGRGSGNTIYF. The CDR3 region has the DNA TGTGCCTGGACTCTAGGTGGCAGGGGCTCTGGAAACACCATATATTTT.

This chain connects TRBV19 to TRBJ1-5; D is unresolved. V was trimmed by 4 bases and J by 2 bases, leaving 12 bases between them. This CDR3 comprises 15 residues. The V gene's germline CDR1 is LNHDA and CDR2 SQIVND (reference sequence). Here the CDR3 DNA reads TGTGCCAGTAGTAGCTTAGGAGGCGGCAATCAGCCCCAGCATTTT. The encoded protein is CASSSLGGGNQPQHF.

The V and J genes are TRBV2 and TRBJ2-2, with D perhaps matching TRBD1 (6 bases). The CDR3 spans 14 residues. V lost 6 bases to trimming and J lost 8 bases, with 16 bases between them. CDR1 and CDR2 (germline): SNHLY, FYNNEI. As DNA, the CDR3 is TGTGCCAGCAGGGAACAGGGTACCGGGGGGGAGCTGTTTTTT. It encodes CASREQGTGGELFF.

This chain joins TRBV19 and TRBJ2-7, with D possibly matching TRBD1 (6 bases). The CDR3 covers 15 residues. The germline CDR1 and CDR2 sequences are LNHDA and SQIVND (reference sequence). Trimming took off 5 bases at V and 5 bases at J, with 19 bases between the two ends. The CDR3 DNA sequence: TGTGCCAGTAGTCAGACACAGGGTATTGGGAACGAGCAGTACTTC. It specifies CASSQTQGIGNEQYF.

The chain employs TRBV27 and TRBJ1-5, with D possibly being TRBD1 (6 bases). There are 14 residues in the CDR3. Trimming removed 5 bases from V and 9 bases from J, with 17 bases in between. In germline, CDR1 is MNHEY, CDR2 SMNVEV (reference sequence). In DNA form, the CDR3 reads TGTGCCAGCAGTCCAGACAGGAACCGGGGGCCCCAGCATTTT. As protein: CASSPDRNRGPQHF.

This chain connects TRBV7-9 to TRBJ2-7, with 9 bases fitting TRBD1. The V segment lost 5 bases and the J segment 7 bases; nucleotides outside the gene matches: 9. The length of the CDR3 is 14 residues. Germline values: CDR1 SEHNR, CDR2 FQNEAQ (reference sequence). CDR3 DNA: TGTGCCAGCAGCCGACAGGGGGACCCGTCTGAGCAGTACTTC. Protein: CASSRQGDPSEQYF.

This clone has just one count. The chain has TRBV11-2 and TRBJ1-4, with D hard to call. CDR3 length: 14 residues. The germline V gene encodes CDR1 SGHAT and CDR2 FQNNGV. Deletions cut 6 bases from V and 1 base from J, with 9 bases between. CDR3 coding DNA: TGTGCCAGCAGAGGAGCAGGAACTAATGAAAAACTGTTTTTT. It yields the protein CASRGAGTNEKLFF.

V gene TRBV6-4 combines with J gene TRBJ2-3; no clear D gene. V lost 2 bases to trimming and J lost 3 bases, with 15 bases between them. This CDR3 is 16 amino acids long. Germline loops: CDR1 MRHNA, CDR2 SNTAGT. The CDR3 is CASSDAGSGPTDTQYF. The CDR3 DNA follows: TGTGCCAGCAGTGACGCCGGGTCCGGTCCAACAGATACGCAGTATTTT.

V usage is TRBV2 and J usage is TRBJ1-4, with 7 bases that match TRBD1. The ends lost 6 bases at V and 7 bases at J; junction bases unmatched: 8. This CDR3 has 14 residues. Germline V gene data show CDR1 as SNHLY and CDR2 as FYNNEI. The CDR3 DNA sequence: TGTGCCAGCAGGACCAGGGGGGGAACTGAAAAACTGTTTTTT. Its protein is CASRTRGGTEKLFF.

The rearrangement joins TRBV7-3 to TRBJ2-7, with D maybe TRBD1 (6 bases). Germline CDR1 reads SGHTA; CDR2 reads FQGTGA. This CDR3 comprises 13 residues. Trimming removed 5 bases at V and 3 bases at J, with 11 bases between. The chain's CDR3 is CASSQGPDYEQYF. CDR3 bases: TGTGCCAGCAGCCAGGGGCCGGACTACGAGCAGTACTTC.

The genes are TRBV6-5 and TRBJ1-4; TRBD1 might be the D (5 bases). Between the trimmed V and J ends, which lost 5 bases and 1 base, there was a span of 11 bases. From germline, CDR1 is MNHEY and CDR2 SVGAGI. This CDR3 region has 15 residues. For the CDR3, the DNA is TGTGCCAGCAGTAACGGGGACCTAACTAATGAAAAACTGTTTTTT. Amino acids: CASSNGDLTNEKLFF.

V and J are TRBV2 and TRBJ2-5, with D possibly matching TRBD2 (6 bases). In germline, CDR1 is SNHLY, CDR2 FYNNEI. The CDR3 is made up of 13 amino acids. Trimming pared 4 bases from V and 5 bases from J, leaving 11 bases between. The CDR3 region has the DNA TGTGCCAGCAGTGTGTCTAGCGCTGAGACCCAGTACTTC. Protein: CASSVSSAETQYF. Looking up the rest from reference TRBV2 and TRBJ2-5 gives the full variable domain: EPEVTQTPSHQVTQMGQEVILRCVPISNHLYFYWYRQILGQKVEFLVSFYNNEISEKSEIFDDQFSVERPDGSNFTLKIRSTKLEDSAMYFCASSVSSAETQYFGPGTRLLVL.

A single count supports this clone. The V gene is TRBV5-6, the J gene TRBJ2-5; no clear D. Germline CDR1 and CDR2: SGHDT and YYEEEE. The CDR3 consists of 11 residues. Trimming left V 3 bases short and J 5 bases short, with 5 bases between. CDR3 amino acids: CASSSRETQYF. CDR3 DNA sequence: TGTGCCAGCAGCTCTCGGGAGACCCAGTACTTC.

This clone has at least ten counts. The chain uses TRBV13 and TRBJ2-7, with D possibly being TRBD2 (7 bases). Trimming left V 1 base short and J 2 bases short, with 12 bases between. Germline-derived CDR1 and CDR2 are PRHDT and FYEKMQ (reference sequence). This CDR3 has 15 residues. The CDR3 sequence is CASSLEGGDPYEQYF. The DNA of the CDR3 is TGTGCCAGCAGCTTAGAGGGGGGGGACCCCTACGAGCAGTACTTC. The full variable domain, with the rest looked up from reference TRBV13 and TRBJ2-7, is AAGVIQSPRHLIKEKRETATLKCYPIPRHDTVYWYQQGPGQDPQFLISFYEKMQSDKGSIPDRFSAQQFSDYHSELNMSSLELGDSALYFCASSLEGGDPYEQYFGPGTRLTVT.